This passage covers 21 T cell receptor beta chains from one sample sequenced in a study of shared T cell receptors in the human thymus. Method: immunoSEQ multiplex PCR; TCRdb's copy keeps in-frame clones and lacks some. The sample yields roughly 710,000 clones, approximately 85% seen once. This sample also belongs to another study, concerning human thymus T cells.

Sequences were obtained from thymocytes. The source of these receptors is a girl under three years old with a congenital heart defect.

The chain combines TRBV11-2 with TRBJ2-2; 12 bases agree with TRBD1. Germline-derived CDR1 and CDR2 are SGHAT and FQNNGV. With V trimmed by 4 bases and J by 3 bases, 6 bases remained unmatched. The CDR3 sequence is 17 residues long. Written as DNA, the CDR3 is TGTGCCAGCAGCTACGACCGGGACAGGGGGCACACCGGGGAGCTGTTTTTT. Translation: CASSYDRDRGHTGELFF.

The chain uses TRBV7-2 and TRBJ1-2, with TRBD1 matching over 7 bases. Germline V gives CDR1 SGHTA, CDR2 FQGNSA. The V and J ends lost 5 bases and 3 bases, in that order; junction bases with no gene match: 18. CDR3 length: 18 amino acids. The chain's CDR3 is CASSTDRALGLGDYGYTF. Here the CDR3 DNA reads TGTGCCAGCAGCACAGACAGGGCCCTGGGACTTGGGGACTATGGCTACACCTTC.

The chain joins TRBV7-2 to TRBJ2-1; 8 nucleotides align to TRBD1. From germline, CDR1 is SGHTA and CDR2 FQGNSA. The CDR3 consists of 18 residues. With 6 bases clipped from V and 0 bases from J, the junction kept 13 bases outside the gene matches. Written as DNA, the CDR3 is TGTGCCAGCAGGGACCGGGGGACAGGTTCAAGCTCCTACAATGAGCAGTTCTTC. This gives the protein CASRDRGTGSSSYNEQFF.

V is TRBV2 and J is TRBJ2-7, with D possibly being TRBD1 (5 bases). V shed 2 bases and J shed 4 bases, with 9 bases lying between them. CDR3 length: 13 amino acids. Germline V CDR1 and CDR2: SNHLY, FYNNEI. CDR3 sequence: CASSENRLYEQYF. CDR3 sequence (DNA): TGTGCCAGCAGTGAAAACAGGCTGTACGAGCAGTACTTC.

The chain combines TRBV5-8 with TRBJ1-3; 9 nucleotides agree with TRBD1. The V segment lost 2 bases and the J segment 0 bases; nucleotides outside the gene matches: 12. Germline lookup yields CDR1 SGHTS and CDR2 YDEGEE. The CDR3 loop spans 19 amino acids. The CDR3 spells CASSFQNGQGKSSGNTIYF. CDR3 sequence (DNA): TGTGCCAGCAGCTTCCAAAACGGACAGGGGAAGAGCTCTGGAAACACCATATATTTT.

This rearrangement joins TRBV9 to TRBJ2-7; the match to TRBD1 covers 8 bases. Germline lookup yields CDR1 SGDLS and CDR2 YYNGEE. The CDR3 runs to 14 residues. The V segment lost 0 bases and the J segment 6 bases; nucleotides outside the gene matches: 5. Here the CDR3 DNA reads TGTGCCAGCAGCGTAGAGGCAGGGGGCTGCGAGCAGTACTTC. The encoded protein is CASSVEAGGCEQYF.

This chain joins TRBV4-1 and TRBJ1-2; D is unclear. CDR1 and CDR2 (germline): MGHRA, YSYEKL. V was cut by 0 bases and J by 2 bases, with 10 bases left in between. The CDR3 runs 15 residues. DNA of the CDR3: TGCGCCAGCAGCCAAGATGCAGGCAGGAACTATGGCTACACCTTC. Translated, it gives CASSQDAGRNYGYTF.

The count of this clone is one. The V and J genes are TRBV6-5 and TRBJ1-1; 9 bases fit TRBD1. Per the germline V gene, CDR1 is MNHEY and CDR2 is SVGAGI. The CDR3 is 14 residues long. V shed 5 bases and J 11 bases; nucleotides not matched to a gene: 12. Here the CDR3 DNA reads TGTGCCAGCAGTCAAACTCGGACAGGGGTAGGTGCTTTCTTT. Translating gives CASSQTRTGVGAFF.

The CDR3 sequence: CASSTNRVQETQYF. The CDR3 nucleotides read TGCGCCAGCAGCACAAACAGGGTTCAAGAGACCCAGTACTTC. J is TRBJ2-5 and V is TRBV5-1; D is possibly TRBD1 (6 bases). In germline, CDR1 is SGHRS, CDR2 YFSETQ. Deletions cut 4 bases from V and 2 bases from J, with 12 bases between. The CDR3 has 14 residues. Supplemented by reference TRBV5-1 and TRBJ2-5, the full variable domain reads KAGVTQTPRYLIKTRGQQVTLSCSPISGHRSVSWYQQTPGQGLQFLFEYFSETQRNKGNFPGRFSGRQFSNSRSEMNVSTLELGDSALYLCASSTNRVQETQYFGPGTRLLVL.

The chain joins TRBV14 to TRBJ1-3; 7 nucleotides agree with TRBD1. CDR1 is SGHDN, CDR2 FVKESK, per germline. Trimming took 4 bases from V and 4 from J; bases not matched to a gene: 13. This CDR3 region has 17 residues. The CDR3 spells CASSRQTDRLEGNTIYF. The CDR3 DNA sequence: TGTGCCAGCAGCCGTCAAACGGACAGGCTGGAGGGAAACACCATATATTTT.

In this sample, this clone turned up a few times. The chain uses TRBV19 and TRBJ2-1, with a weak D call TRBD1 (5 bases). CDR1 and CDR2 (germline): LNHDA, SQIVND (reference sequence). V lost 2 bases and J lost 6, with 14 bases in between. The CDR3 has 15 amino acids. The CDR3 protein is CASSINRPVVNEQFF. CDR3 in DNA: TGTGCCAGTAGTATAAACAGGCCTGTTGTCAATGAGCAGTTCTTC.

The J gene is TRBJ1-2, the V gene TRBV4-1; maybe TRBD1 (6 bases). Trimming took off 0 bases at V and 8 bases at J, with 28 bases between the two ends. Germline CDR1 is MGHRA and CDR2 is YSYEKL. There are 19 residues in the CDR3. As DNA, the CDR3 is TGCGCCAGCAGCCAAGATCTTTCTACCGCCAGGGGACGGTCAGGGGGCTACACCTTC. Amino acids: CASSQDLSTARGRSGGYTF.

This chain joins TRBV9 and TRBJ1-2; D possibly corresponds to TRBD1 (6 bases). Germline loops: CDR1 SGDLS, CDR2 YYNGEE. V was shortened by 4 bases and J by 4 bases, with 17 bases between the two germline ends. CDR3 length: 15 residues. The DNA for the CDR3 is TGTGCCAGCAGCCCCGGGGGGCAGGCACTCTATGGCTACACCTTC. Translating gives CASSPGGQALYGYTF. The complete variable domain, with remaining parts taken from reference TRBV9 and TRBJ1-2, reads DSGVTQTPKHLITATGQRVTLRCSPRSGDLSVYWYQQSLDQGLQFLIQYYNGEERAKGNILERFSAQQFPDLHSELNLSSLELGDSALYFCASSPGGQALYGYTFGSGTRLTVV.

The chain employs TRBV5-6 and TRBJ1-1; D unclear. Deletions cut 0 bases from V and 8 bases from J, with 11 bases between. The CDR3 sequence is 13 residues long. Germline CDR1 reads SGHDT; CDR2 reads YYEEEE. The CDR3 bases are TGTGCCAGCAGCTTGGTCTGGTCGCGGGAAGCTTTCTTT. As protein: CASSLVWSREAFF.

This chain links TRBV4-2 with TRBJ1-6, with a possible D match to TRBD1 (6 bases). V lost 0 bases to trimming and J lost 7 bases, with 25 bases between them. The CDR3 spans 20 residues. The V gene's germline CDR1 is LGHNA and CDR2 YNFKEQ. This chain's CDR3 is CASSQDFTGQGSPGNSPLHF. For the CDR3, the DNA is TGTGCCAGCAGCCAAGATTTCACAGGGCAGGGGTCCCCGGGCAATTCACCCCTCCACTTT.

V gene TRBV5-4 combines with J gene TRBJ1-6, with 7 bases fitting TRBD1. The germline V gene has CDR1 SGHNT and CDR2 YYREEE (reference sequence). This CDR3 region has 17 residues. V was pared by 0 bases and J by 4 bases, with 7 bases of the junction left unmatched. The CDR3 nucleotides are TGTGCCAGCAGCTTGGGAAAGGGGACAGAGTATAATTCACCCCTCCACTTT. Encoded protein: CASSLGKGTEYNSPLHF. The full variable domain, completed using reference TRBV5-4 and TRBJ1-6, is ETGVTQSPTHLIKTRGQQVTLRCSSQSGHNTVSWYQQALGQGPQFIFQYYREEENGRGNFPPRFSGLQFPNYSSELNVNALELDDSALYLCASSLGKGTEYNSPLHFGNGTRLTVT.

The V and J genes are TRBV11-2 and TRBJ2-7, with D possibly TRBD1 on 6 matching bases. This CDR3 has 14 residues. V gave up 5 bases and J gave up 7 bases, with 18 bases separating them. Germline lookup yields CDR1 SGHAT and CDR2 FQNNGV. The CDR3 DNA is TGTGCCAGCAGCCTCCAACAGGGAGTGAGGGAGCAGTACTTC. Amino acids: CASSLQQGVREQYF.

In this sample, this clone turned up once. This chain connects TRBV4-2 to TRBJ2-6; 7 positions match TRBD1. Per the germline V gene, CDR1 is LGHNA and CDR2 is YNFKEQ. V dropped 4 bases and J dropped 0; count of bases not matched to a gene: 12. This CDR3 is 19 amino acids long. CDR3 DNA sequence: TGTGCCAGCAGCCGTATTTTCGGACAGGTTCCCTCTGGGGCCAACGTCCTGACTTTC. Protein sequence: CASSRIFGQVPSGANVLTF.

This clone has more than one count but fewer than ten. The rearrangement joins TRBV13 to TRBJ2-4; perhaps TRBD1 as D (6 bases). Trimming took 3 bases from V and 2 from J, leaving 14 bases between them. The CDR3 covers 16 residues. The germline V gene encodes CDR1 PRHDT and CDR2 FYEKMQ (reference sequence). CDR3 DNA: TGTGCCAGCAGCTTTACACCAGGGGTCACCAAAAACATTCAGTACTTC. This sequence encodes CASSFTPGVTKNIQYF.

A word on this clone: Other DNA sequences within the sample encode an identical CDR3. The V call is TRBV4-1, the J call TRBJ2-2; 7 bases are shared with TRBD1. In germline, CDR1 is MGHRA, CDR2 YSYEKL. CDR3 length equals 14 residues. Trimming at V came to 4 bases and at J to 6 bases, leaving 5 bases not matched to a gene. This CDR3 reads CASSLGQGAGELFF. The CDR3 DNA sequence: TGCGCCAGCAGCCTGGGGCAGGGGGCCGGGGAGCTGTTTTTT.

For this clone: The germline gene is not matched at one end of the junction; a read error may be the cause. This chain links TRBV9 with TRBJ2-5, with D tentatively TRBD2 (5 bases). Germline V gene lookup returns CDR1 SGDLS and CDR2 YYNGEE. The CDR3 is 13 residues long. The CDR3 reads CASSVDWGETQHF. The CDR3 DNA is TGTGCCAGCAGCGTAGACTGGGGAGAGACCCAGCACTTC. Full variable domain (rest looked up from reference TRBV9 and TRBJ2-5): DSGVTQTPKHLITATGQRVTLRCSPRSGDLSVYWYQQSLDQGLQFLIQYYNGEERAKGNILERFSAQQFPDLHSELNLSSLELGDSALYFCASSVDWGETQHFGPGTRLLVL.